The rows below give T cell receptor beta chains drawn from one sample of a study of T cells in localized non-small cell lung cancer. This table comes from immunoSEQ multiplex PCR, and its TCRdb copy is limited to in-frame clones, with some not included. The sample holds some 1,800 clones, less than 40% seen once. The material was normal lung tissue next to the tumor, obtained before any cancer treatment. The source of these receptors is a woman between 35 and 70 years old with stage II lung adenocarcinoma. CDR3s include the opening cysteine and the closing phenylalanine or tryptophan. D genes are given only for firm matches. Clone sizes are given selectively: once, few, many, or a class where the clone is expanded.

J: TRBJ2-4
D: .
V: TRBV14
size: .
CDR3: CASSQASIQYF
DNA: TGTGCCAGCAGCCAAGCCAGCATTCAGTACTTC

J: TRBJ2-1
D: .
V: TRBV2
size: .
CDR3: CASSGLSSPPYNEQFF
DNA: TGTGCCAGCAGTGGACTATCTAGTCCACCCTACAATGAGCAGTTCTTC

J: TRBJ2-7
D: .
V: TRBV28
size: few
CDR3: CASRLPGVGNEQYF
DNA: TGTGCCAGCAGGCTCCCGGGGGTCGGGAACGAGCAGTACTTC

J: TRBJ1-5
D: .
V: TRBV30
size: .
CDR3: CAWSPDGDQPQHF
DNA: TGTGCCTGGAGCCCCGACGGAGATCAGCCCCAGCATTTT

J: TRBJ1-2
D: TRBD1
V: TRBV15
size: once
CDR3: CATSRQGTVTPYSGYTF
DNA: TGTGCCACCAGCAGACAGGGGACAGTTACGCCTTATAGTGGCTACACCTTC

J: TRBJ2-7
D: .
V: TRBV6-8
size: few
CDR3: CASSDYRPGSSYEQYF
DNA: TGTGCCAGCAGTGACTACCGCCCAGGGAGCTCCTACGAGCAGTACTTC

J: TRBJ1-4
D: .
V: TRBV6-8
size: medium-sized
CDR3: CASSSLWTGTTNEKLFF
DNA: TGTGCCAGCAGTTCCCTTTGGACCGGGACCACTAATGAAAAACTGTTTTTT

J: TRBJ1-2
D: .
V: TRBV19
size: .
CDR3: CASSIPGLRDGYTF
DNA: TGTGCCAGTAGTATCCCAGGACTTAGGGATGGCTACACCTTC

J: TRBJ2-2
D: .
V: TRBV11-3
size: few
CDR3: CASSLVIRGRTGELFF
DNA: TGTGCCAGCAGCTTAGTAATCAGGGGGAGGACCGGGGAGCTGTTTTTT

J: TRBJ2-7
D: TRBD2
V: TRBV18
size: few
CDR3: CASSRQLAGENEQYF
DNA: TGTGCCAGCTCACGGCAACTAGCGGGGGAGAACGAGCAGTACTTC

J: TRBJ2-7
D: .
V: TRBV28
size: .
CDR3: CASSPPIYEQYF
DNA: TGTGCCAGCAGCCCTCCGATCTACGAGCAGTACTTC